A selection of T cell receptor beta chains follows, all from one sample in a study of T cells after yellow fever vaccination. TCRdb redid the calling of the 5' RACE reads with MiXCR, one entry per CDR3 protein. Among hundreds of thousands of distinct CDR3 sequences listed, 9.5% to 15% were seen once. The specimen was CD4+ T cells sorted from PBMCs, collected 15 days after the yellow fever booster vaccination. The receptors shown here come from a man younger than 35 who received the YFV17D yellow fever vaccine. Each CDR3 is given with its conserved first and last residue. Fields, in order: D gene, J gene, clone size, V gene, CDR3 protein, CDR3 DNA. A D gene is named only where the DNA matches it firmly. Clone size is not always given. Where it is, it says once, few, many or a class for expanded clones.

>TRBD1|TRBJ1-6|NA|TRBV5-1
CASSLQGRASPLHF
TGCGCCAGCAGCTTACAGGGGAGGGCCTCACCCCTCCACTTT
>TRBD2|TRBJ2-3|few|TRBV7-9
CASSPSRGGQDTQYF
TGTGCCAGCAGTCCCTCGCGGGGGGGCCAAGATACGCAGTATTTT
>NA|TRBJ2-3|NA|TRBV6-5
CASRPPGVTDTQYF
TGTGCCAGCAGGCCCCCCGGGGTCACAGATACGCAGTATTTT
>TRBD2|TRBJ2-3|few|TRBV18
CASSPTSAQHTQYF
TGTGCCAGCTCACCGACTAGCGCCCAACATACGCAGTATTTT
>TRBD2|TRBJ2-5|NA|TRBV6-2/TRBV6-3
CASNFDGGGAGETQYF
TGTGCCAGCAACTTTGACGGCGGGGGGGCAGGGGAGACCCAGTACTTC
>TRBD1|TRBJ2-7|NA|TRBV7-3
CASSARDRGYEQYF
TGTGCCAGCAGCGCCCGGGACAGGGGCTACGAGCAGTACTTC
>NA|TRBJ1-1|NA|TRBV28
CATGRAGLNTEAFF
TGTGCCACCGGGAGGGCCGGACTGAACACTGAAGCTTTCTTT
>NA|TRBJ2-7|few|TRBV4-1
CASSQPTVDPRNEQYF
TGCGCCAGCAGCCAACCGACAGTTGATCCGCGCAACGAGCAGTACTTC
>TRBD1|TRBJ1-3|NA|TRBV6-5
CASSERQGTGNTIYF
TGTGCCAGCAGTGAGCGACAGGGTACAGGAAACACCATATATTTT
>TRBD2|TRBJ2-5|NA|TRBV5-1
CASSLKESGGGETQYF
TGCGCCAGCAGCTTGAAGGAAAGCGGGGGTGGTGAGACCCAGTACTTC
>NA|TRBJ2-7|NA|TRBV5-1
CASSGPGSEEQYF
TGCGCCAGCAGCGGCCCAGGGTCTGAAGAGCAGTACTTC
>NA|TRBJ1-1|NA|TRBV4-2
CASSQETEMNTEAFF
TGTGCCAGCAGCCAAGAAACAGAGATGAACACTGAAGCTTTCTTT
>NA|TRBJ2-3|NA|TRBV4-3
CASSQTLPGQVTDTQYF
TGCGCCAGCAGCCAAACCTTACCGGGACAAGTCACAGATACGCAGTATTTT
>TRBD1|TRBJ2-7|NA|TRBV5-5
CASSFSFGTGSEQYF
TGTGCCAGCAGCTTCTCCTTCGGGACAGGGTCCGAGCAGTACTTC
>NA|TRBJ2-6|few|TRBV6-5
CASSYSWAGGANVLTF
TGTGCCAGCAGTTACTCTTGGGCGGGTGGGGCCAACGTCCTGACTTTC
>TRBD1|TRBJ1-5|few|TRBV18
CASSRTGRGNQPQHF
TGTGCCAGCTCAAGGACAGGGAGGGGGAATCAGCCCCAGCATTTT
>TRBD1|TRBJ2-1|many|TRBV5-1
CASSWTGGSYNEQFF
TGCGCCAGCAGCTGGACAGGGGGCTCCTACAATGAGCAGTTCTTC
>NA|TRBJ1-6|NA|TRBV20-1
CSATLFSSRNSPLHF
TGCAGTGCTACCCTTTTCTCGTCGAGAAATTCACCCCTCCACTTT
>NA|TRBJ1-2|NA|TRBV7-2
CASSLGAGLYGYTF
TGTGCCAGCAGCTTAGGCGCGGGTCTCTATGGCTACACCTTC
>NA|TRBJ2-4|NA|TRBV20-1
CSARPPEGFQYF
TGCAGTGCTAGACCACCTGAGGGCTTTCAGTACTTC
>NA|TRBJ2-1|few|TRBV20-1
CSPEGFTFNEQFF
TGCAGCCCCGAGGGTTTTACATTCAATGAGCAGTTCTTC
>NA|TRBJ2-7|NA|TRBV18
CASTDVTYEQYF
TGTGCCAGCACCGACGTAACCTACGAGCAGTACTTC
>NA|TRBJ2-5|few|TRBV5-4
CASSLVGLETQYF
TGTGCCAGCAGCTTGGTGGGTTTGGAGACCCAGTACTTC
>NA|TRBJ1-6|once|TRBV18
CASSQQGQRTSPLHF
TGTGCCAGCTCCCAACAGGGACAACGTACCTCACCCCTCCACTTT
>TRBD1|TRBJ2-2|NA|TRBV25-1
CASSPLDRTTGELFF
TGTGCCAGCAGTCCCTTGGACAGGACCACCGGGGAGCTGTTTTTT
>NA|TRBJ2-1|NA|TRBV5-1
CASSRRSGNNEQFF
TGCGCCAGCAGCCGACGGTCAGGTAACAATGAGCAGTTCTTC
>NA|TRBJ2-1|NA|TRBV20-1
CSAGGPGEQFF
TGCAGTGCGGGGGGGCCGGGTGAGCAGTTCTTC
>NA|TRBJ2-1|few|TRBV25-1
CASSHPPDSNNEQFF
TGTGCCAGCAGCCACCCCCCGGACTCCAACAATGAGCAGTTCTTC
>NA|TRBJ2-5|few|TRBV5-6
CASSQSGVETQYF
TGTGCCAGCAGCCAATCAGGGGTTGAGACCCAGTACTTC